This TCR beta chain came from a study of blood T cell repertoires in COVID-19. Turning to the study itself: PBMCs, B-cell-depleted T cells, or T cells were the source of the cDNA or gDNA that made up the material.

Here immunoSEQ multiplex PCR was the method, and the copy in TCRdb shows in-frame clones only, minus some. The table includes 60,000 to 75,000 clones, about 85% detected once. V was shortened by 8 bases and J by 8 bases, with 28 bases between the two germline ends. Germline CDR1 MNHEY, CDR2 SMNVEV (reference sequence). The CDR3 extends over 16 amino acids. The rearrangement joins TRBV27 to TRBJ2-7; D might be TRBD1 (8 bases). The sample comprised peripheral blood. The sequence was collected from a man in his 70s with active COVID-19. The CDR3 DNA is TGTGCCAGCTACCCACAGGGGGGGGGAGCGAGCGGGCAGCAGTACTTC. It specifies CASYPQGGGASGQQYF.